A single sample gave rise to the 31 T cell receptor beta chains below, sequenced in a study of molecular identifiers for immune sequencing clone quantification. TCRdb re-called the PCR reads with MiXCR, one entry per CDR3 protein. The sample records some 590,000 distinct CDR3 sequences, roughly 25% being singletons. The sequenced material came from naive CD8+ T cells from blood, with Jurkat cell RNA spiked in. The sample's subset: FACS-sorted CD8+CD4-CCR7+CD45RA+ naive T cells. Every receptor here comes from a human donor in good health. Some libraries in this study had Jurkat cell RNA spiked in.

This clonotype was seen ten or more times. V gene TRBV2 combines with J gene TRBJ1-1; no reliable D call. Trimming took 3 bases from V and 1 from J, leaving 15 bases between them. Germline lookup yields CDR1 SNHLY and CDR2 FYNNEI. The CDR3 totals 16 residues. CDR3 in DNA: TGTGCCAGCAGTGAGCGGGGTTCCAGCGAGAACACTGAAGCTTTCTTT. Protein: CASSERGSSENTEAFF.

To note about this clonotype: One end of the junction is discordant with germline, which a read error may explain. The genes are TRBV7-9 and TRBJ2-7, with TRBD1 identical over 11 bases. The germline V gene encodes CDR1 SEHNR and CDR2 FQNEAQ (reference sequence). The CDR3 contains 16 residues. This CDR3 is CASSEGQGVIPSAQSF. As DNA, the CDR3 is TGTGCCAGCAGCGAGGGACAGGGGGTAATCCCCTCCGCGCAGTCCTTC. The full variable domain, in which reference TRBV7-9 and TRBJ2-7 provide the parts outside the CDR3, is DTGVSQNPRHKITKRGQNVTFRCDPISEHNRLYWYRQTLGQGPEFLTYFQNEAQLEKSRLLSDRFSAERPKGSFSTLEIQRTEQGDSAMYLCASSEGQGVIPSAQSFGPGTRLTVT.

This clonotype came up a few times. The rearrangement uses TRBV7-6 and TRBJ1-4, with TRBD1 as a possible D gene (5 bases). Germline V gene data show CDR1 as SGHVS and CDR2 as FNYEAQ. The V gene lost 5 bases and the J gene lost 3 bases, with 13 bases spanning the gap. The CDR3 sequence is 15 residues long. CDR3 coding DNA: TGTGCCAGCAGCCCGGACTGGGGGGCTAATGAAAAACTGTTTTTT. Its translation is CASSPDWGANEKLFF. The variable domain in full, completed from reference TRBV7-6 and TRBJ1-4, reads GAGVSQSPRYKVTKRGQDVALRCDPISGHVSLYWYRQALGQGPEFLTYFNYEAQQDKSGLPNDRFSAERPEGSISTLTIQRTEQRDSAMYRCASSPDWGANEKLFFGSGTQLSVL.

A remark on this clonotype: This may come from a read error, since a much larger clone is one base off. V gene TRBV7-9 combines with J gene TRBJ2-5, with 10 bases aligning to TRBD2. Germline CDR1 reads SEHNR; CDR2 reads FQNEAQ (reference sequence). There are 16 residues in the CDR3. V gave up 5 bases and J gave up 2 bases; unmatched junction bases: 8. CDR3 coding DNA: TGTGCCAGCAGCATTGGACCAGCGGGGGGGCAAGAGACCCAGTACTTC. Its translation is CASSIGPAGGQETQYF.

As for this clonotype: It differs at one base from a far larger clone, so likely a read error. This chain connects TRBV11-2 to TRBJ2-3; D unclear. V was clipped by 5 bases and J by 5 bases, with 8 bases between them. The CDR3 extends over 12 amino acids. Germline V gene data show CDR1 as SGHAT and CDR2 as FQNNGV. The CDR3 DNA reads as TGTGCCAGCAGCCCTGTGGGAGATACGCAGTATTTT. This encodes CASSPVGDTQYF.

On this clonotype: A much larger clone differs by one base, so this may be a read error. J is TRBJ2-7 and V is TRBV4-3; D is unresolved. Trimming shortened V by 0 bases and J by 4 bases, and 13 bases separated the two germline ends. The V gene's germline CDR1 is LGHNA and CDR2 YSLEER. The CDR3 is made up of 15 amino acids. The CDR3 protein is CASSQDPASVYEQYF. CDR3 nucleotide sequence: TGCGCCAGCAGCCAAGACCCGGCCAGCGTTTACGAGCAGTACTTC.

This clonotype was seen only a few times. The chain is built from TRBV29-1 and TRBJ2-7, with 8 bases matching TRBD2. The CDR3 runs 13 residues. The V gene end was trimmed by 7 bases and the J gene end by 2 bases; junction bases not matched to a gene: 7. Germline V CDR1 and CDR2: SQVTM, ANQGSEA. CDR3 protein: CSGIAGPTYEQYF. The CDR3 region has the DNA TGCAGCGGAATAGCGGGACCAACCTACGAGCAGTACTTC.

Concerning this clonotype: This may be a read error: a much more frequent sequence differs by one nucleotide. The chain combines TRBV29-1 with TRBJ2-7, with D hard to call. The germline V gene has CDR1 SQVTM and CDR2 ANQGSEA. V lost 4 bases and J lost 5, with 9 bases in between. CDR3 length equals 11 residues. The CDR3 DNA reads TGCAGCGTTGCAGAAGTGGACGAGCAGTACTTC. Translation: CSVAEVDEQYF.

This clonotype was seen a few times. The CDR3 sequence: CSVIGAGAIGYNEQFF. CDR3 nucleotide sequence: TGCAGCGTTATTGGGGCGGGGGCAATAGGTTACAATGAGCAGTTCTTC. The gene calls are TRBV29-1 and TRBJ2-1; tentatively, D is TRBD2 (7 bases). Germline lookup yields CDR1 SQVTM and CDR2 ANQGSEA. The CDR3 consists of 16 residues. With 5 bases removed from V and 4 bases from J, the gap between germline ends came to 21 bases.

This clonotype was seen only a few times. The CDR3 here is CASRPSGTSVVDGELFF. DNA for the CDR3: TGTGCCAGCAGACCCTCCGGGACTAGCGTGGTTGACGGGGAGCTGTTTTTT. J is TRBJ2-2 and V is TRBV7-6; TRBD2 aligns across 10 bases. V was clipped by 6 bases and J by 7 bases; unmatched bases: 14. The germline gives CDR1 SGHVS, CDR2 FNYEAQ. The CDR3 is 17 residues long.

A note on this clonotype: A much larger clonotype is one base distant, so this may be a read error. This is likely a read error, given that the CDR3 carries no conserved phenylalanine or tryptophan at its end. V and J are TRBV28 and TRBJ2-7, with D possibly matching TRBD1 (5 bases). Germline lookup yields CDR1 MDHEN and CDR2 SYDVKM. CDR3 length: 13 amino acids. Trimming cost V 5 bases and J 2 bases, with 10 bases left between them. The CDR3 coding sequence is TGTGCCAGCAGTCAGGGCTCTACCTACGAGCAGTACTGC. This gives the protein CASSQGSTYEQYC.

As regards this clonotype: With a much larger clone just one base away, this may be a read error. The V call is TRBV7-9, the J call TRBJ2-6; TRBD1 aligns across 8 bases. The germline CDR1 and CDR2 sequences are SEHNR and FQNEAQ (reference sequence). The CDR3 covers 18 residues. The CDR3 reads CASSPRQGAVAGANVPTF. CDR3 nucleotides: TGTGCCAGCAGCCCCCGCCAGGGGGCAGTAGCTGGGGCCAACGTCCCGACTTTC.

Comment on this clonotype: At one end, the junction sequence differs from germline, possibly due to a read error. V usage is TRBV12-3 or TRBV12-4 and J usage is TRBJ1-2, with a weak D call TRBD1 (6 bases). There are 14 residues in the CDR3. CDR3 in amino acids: CDSSLGAGGYGYTF. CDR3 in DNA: TGTGACAGCAGTTTGGGGGCCGGTGGCTATGGCTACACCTTC.

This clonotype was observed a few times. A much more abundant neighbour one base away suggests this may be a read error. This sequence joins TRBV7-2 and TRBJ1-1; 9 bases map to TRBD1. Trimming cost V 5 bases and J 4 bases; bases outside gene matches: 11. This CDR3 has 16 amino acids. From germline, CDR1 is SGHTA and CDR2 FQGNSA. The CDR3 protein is CASSVGTGRAGTEAFF. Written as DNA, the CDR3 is TGTGCCAGCAGCGTAGGGACAGGGAGGGCTGGCACTGAAGCTTTCTTT.

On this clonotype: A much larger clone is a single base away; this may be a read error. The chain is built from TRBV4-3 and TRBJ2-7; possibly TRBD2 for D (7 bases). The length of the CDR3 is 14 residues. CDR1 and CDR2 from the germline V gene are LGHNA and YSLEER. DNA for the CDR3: TGCGCCAGCGGCCAAGGAAGGGGGGGCTACGAGCAGTACTTC. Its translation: CASGQGRGGYEQYF.

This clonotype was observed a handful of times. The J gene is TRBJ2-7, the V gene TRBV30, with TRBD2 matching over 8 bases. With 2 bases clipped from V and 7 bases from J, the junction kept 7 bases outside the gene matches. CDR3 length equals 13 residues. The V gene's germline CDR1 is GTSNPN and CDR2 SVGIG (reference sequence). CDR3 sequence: CAWSMAGGTEQYF. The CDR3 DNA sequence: TGTGCCTGGAGTATGGCGGGGGGAACAGAGCAGTACTTC. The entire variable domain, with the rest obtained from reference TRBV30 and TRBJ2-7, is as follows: SQTIHQWPATLVQPVGSPLSLECTVEGTSNPNLYWYRQAAGRGLQLLFYSVGIGQISSEVPQNLSASRPQDRQFILSSKKLLLSDSGFYLCAWSMAGGTEQYFGPGTRLTVT.

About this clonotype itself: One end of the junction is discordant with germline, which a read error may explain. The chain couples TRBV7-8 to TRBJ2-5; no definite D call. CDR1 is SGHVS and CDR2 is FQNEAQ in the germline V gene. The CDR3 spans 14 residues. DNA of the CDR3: TGTGCCAGCGGCTTAGTCGGGCGCCAAGAGACCCAGTACTTC. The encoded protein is CASGLVGRQETQYF.

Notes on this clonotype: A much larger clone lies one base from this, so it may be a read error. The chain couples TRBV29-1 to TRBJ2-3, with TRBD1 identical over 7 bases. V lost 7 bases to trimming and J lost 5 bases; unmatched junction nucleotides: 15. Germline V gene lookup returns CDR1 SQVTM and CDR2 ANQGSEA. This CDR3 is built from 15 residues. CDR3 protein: CSAFGASRGKDTQYF. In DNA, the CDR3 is TGCAGCGCGTTTGGGGCTAGCAGGGGGAAAGATACGCAGTATTTT.

DNA of the CDR3: TGTGCCAGCAGTAACGGGGCTGCACTAGCGGAAAGCCCAGACAATGAGCAGTTCTTC. Its protein is CASSNGAALAESPDNEQFF. The chain joins TRBV12-3 or TRBV12-4 to TRBJ2-1; 8 bases are shared with TRBD2. V gave up 5 bases and J gave up 5 bases; unmatched junction bases: 20. This CDR3 is built from 19 residues.

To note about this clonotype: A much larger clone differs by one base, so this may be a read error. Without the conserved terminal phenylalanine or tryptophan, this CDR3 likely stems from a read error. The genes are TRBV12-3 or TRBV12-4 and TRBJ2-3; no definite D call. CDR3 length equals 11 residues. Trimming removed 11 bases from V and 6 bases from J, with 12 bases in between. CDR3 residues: CASHARDTQYY. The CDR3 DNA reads TGTGCCTCCCACGCCAGGGATACGCAGTATTAT.

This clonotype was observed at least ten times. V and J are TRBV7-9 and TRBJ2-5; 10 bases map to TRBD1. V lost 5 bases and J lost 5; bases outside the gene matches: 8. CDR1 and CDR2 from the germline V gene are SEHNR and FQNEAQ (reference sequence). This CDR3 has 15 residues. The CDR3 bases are TGTGCCAGCAGCCCCGACAGGGGGCCTTTTGAGACCCAGTACTTC. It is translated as CASSPDRGPFETQYF.

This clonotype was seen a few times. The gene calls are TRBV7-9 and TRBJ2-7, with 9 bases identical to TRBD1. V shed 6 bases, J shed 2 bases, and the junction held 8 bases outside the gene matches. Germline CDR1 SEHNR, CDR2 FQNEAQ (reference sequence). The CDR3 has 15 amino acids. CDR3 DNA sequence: TGTGCCAGCAGAAAGACAGGGGGTAACACCTACGAGCAGTACTTC. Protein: CASRKTGGNTYEQYF.

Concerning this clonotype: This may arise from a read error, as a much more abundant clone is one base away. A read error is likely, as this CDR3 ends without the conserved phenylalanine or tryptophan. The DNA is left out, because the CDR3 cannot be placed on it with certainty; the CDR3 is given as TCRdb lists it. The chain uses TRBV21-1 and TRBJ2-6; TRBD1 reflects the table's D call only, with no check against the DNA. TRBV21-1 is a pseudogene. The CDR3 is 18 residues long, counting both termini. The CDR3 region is CASSKAGGGSSGANVLTS.

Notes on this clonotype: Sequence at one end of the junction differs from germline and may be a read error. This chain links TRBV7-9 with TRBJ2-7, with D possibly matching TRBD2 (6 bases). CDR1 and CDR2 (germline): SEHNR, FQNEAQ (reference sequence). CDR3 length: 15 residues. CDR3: CASSPWGDGSHEQYF. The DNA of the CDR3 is TGTGCCAGCAGCCCCTGGGGGGACGGCTCCCACGAGCAGTACTTC.

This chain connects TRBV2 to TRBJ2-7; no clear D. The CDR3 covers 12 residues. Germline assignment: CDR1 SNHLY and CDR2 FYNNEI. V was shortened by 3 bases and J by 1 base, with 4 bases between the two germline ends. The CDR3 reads CASSDISYEQYF. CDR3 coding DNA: TGTGCCAGCAGTGACATTTCCTACGAGCAGTACTTC.

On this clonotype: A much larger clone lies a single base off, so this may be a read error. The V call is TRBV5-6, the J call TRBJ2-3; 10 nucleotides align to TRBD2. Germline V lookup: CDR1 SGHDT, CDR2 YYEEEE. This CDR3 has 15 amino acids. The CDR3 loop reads CASSFLTLAGDTQCF. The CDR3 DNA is TGTGCCAGCAGCTTCCTTACCCTAGCGGGAGATACGCAGTGTTTT.

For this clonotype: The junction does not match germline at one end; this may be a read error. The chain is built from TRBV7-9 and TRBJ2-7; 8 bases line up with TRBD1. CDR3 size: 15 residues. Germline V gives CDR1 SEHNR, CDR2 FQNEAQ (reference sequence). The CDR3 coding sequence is TGTGCTAGCAGCTCACCGGGACAGGAACTCTACGAGCAGTACTTC. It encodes CASSSPGQELYEQYF.

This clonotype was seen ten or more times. CDR3 DNA: TGTGCCAGCAGCGGTGGACAGACTGTAACACGAAATCAGCCCCAGCATTTT. This gives the protein CASSGGQTVTRNQPQHF. The chain couples TRBV9 to TRBJ1-5; D perhaps matches TRBD1 (6 bases). This CDR3 spans 17 amino acids. Germline CDR1 SGDLS, CDR2 YYNGEE. V lost 3 bases, J lost 4 bases, and 20 bases lay in between.

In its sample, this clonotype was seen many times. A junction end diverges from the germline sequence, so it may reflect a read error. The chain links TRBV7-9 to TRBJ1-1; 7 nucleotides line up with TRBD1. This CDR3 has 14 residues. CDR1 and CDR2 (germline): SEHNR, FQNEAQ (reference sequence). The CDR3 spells CASSLGGTATEAFF. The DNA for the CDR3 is TGTGCCAGCAGTTTAGGGGGCACAGCCACTGAAGCTTTCTTT.

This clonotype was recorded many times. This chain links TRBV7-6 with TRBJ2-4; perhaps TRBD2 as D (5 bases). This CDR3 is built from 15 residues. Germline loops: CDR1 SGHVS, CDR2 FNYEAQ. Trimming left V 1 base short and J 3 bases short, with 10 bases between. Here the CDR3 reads CASSLESSNKNIQYF. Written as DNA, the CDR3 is TGTGCCAGCAGCTTAGAGTCTAGCAACAAAAACATTCAGTACTTC.

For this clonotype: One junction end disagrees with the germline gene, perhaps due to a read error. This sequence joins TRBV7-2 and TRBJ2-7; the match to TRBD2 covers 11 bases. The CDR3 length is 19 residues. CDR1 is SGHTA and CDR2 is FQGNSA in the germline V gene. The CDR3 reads CASSFTPGLAEGDSYGQYF. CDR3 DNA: TGTGCCAGCAGCTTCACACCGGGACTAGCGGAGGGCGATTCCTACGGGCAGTACTTC.